These T cell receptor beta chains were read from a single sample in a study of cytomegalovirus exposure and HLA in healthy donors. Here immunoSEQ multiplex PCR was the method, and the copy in TCRdb shows in-frame clones only, minus some. Here the sample spans some 250,000 clones, around 90% being singletons. Sequenced material: PBMCs. The receptors originated from a woman between 18 and 29 years old in good health and CMV-seronegative. CDR3s include the opening cysteine and the closing phenylalanine or tryptophan. Fields, in order: V gene, J gene, CDR3 protein.

v_gene: TRBV21-1; j_gene: TRBJ2-5; CDR3aa: CASTDGGRPTQYF
v_gene: TRBV7-9; j_gene: TRBJ1-1; CDR3aa: CASSSQTGVTEAFF
v_gene: TRBV5-4; j_gene: TRBJ2-1; CDR3aa: CASSLAGEQFF
v_gene: TRBV28; j_gene: TRBJ1-5; CDR3aa: CASSLMAVMGGDSNQPQHF
v_gene: TRBV4-2; j_gene: TRBJ2-5; CDR3aa: CASSQGGLGETQYF
v_gene: TRBV10-3; j_gene: TRBJ2-2; CDR3aa: CAISESTRLAQNTGELFF
v_gene: TRBV9; j_gene: TRBJ1-3; CDR3aa: CASSARREGNTIYF
v_gene: TRBV29-1; j_gene: TRBJ2-5; CDR3aa: CSVAGKVGETQYF
v_gene: TRBV29-1; j_gene: TRBJ2-3; CDR3aa: CSVIRVGADTQYF
v_gene: TRBV7-9; j_gene: TRBJ2-1; CDR3aa: CASSSGQGLGEQFF
v_gene: TRBV4-3; j_gene: TRBJ1-2; CDR3aa: CASSQVGQRDGYTF
v_gene: TRBV5-1; j_gene: TRBJ2-1; CDR3aa: CASSLDPGLAGKSYNEQFF
v_gene: TRBV27; j_gene: TRBJ2-3; CDR3aa: CASRTGGLGWTDTQYF
v_gene: TRBV28; j_gene: TRBJ1-6; CDR3aa: CASSLGPGTGTSPLHF
v_gene: TRBV10-2; j_gene: TRBJ1-1; CDR3aa: CASRDIPYEAFF
v_gene: TRBV12-5; j_gene: TRBJ1-1; CDR3aa: CASGFSTDTEAFF
v_gene: TRBV4-3; j_gene: TRBJ1-2; CDR3aa: CASSPAVTGMYGYTF
v_gene: TRBV4-2; j_gene: TRBJ2-5; CDR3aa: CASSPLEGETQYF
v_gene: TRBV6-1; j_gene: TRBJ2-3; CDR3aa: CASRTSGGASTQYF
v_gene: TRBV7-2; j_gene: TRBJ2-3; CDR3aa: CASGTAGWADTQYF
v_gene: TRBV7-9; j_gene: TRBJ1-5; CDR3aa: CASSPGGGNQPQHF
v_gene: TRBV25-1; j_gene: TRBJ1-1; CDR3aa: CASSLTGQNTEAFF
v_gene: TRBV6-1; j_gene: TRBJ1-3; CDR3aa: CASSGGSGNTIYF
v_gene: TRBV5-6; j_gene: TRBJ2-7; CDR3aa: CASSTSYEQYF
v_gene: TRBV7-9; j_gene: TRBJ1-2; CDR3aa: CASSPPLVRNYGYTF
v_gene: TRBV28; j_gene: TRBJ1-5; CDR3aa: CASSLFPREGRQPQHF
v_gene: TRBV7-2; j_gene: TRBJ2-1; CDR3aa: CASSVDRQSYNEQFF
v_gene: TRBV4-1; j_gene: TRBJ1-5; CDR3aa: CASSPRDTYSNQPQHF
v_gene: TRBV28; j_gene: TRBJ2-2; CDR3aa: CASSSGKHTGELFF
v_gene: TRBV7-9; j_gene: TRBJ2-3; CDR3aa: CASSLGTFGGTDTQYF
v_gene: TRBV5-4; j_gene: TRBJ1-1; CDR3aa: CASSPNGRGGVTEAFF
v_gene: TRBV7-6; j_gene: TRBJ2-1; CDR3aa: CASSLIPSGVPYSSYNEQFF
v_gene: TRBV5-6; j_gene: TRBJ2-1; CDR3aa: CASSSQTSGFYNEQFF
v_gene: TRBV9; j_gene: TRBJ1-2; CDR3aa: CASSVEGTDYGYTF
v_gene: TRBV11-2; j_gene: TRBJ2-5; CDR3aa: CASSLNNQETQYF
v_gene: TRBV29-1; j_gene: TRBJ2-2; CDR3aa: CSGRTSGGADTGELFF
v_gene: TRBV6-4; j_gene: TRBJ1-5; CDR3aa: CAKKGVSNQPQHF
v_gene: TRBV28; j_gene: TRBJ1-2; CDR3aa: CASSQDLISGYTF
v_gene: TRBV29-1; j_gene: TRBJ1-1; CDR3aa: CSVEEDPGGTEAFF
v_gene: TRBV5-8; j_gene: TRBJ2-1; CDR3aa: CARKAADSYNEQFF
v_gene: TRBV28; j_gene: TRBJ2-2; CDR3aa: CASDPSGVAANTGELFF
v_gene: TRBV4-3; j_gene: TRBJ2-2; CDR3aa: CASSQELANTGELFF
v_gene: TRBV6-4; j_gene: TRBJ1-2; CDR3aa: CASSASGQGGSGGYTF
v_gene: TRBV6-5; j_gene: TRBJ1-6; CDR3aa: CASTTGQGYNSPLHF
v_gene: TRBV5-5; j_gene: TRBJ2-7; CDR3aa: CASSFTYEQYF
v_gene: TRBV7-9; j_gene: TRBJ1-6; CDR3aa: CASSLDGGADNSPLHF
v_gene: TRBV19; j_gene: TRBJ2-1; CDR3aa: CASKGRGTGYEQFF
v_gene: TRBV5-1; j_gene: TRBJ1-2; CDR3aa: CASSLEGDGYTF
v_gene: TRBV5-6; j_gene: TRBJ2-7; CDR3aa: CASSLLGQKSYEQYF
v_gene: TRBV29-1; j_gene: TRBJ1-1; CDR3aa: CSVATGQGDLVAFF
v_gene: TRBV27; j_gene: TRBJ1-2; CDR3aa: CASSLRGGVGYTF
v_gene: TRBV18; j_gene: TRBJ2-3; CDR3aa: CASSPMALQRGTDTQYF
v_gene: TRBV4-3; j_gene: TRBJ2-2; CDR3aa: CASSQDSVSAGELFF
v_gene: TRBV28; j_gene: TRBJ2-7; CDR3aa: CASSSLGLGGGNEQYF
v_gene: TRBV27; j_gene: TRBJ2-5; CDR3aa: CASSKRTGETQYF
v_gene: TRBV27; j_gene: TRBJ2-7; CDR3aa: CASSLPSGTYEQYF
v_gene: TRBV6-5; j_gene: TRBJ1-1; CDR3aa: CASSPTGYAEAFF